This passage covers 3 T cell receptor beta chains from one sample sequenced in a study of cytomegalovirus exposure and HLA in healthy donors. PCR employed 60 Vbeta and 13 Jbeta primers. Sequencing was performed with immunoSEQ multiplex PCR; in TCRdb, only in-frame clones are kept and a portion is missing. Altogether over 100,000 clones are present, over 65% being singletons, with the ten largest covering about 3.5%. The sequencing sample was made of PBMCs. The receptor set was obtained from a woman in her thirties in good health and CMV-seropositive.

The CDR3 bases are TGTGCCAGCAGCCTTGAGGGGGTGCTATACAATGAGCAGTTCTTC. The encoded protein is CASSLEGVLYNEQFF. The J gene is TRBJ2-1, the V gene TRBV11-1; D possibly corresponds to TRBD1 (6 bases). V was trimmed by 5 bases and J by 4 bases, leaving 15 bases between them. CDR3 length: 15 residues. Germline CDR1 is SGHAT and CDR2 is FQDESV (reference sequence).

The chain combines TRBV6-1 with TRBJ2-7; 10 bases agree with TRBD1. Germline CDR1 MNHNS, CDR2 SASEGT. Trimming took 1 base from V and 4 from J; bases not matched to a gene: 4. This CDR3 contains 15 residues. The CDR3 here is CASSEVGDRGYEQYF. Written as DNA, the CDR3 is TGTGCCAGCAGTGAAGTGGGGGACAGGGGTTACGAGCAGTACTTC.

The rearrangement links TRBV5-4 to TRBJ2-3; 12 nucleotides agree with TRBD2. Germline V CDR1 and CDR2: SGHNT, YYREEE (reference sequence). V shed 0 bases and J 0 bases; nucleotides not matched to a gene: 5. The CDR3 length is 18 residues. DNA of the CDR3: TGTGCCAGCAGCTTGGGGCTAGCGGGGGGGATTAGCACAGATACGCAGTATTTT. Translation: CASSLGLAGGISTDTQYF.